These 29 T cell receptor beta chains share one sample of origin, sequenced in a study of shared clonotypes between healthy human individuals (dated by TCRdb to the early 2020s). CD8 naive samples were CD45RO-negative cells positively selected for CCR7, giving a CD45RA+CCR7+ population that excluded TemRA cells. The library was produced with the immunoSEQ multiplex PCR assay. The table was pulled from immuneACCESS by TCRdb, which kept in-frame rearrangements only. Such tables lose some clones; where checked, under half of the loss comes from unresolved V genes, and the rest has no known cause. This sample comprises about 2.2 million clones, about 93% of them detected only once. Clones ranked in the top ten supply 1.5% to 2% of the sample. The source material was naive CD8+ T cells from PBMCs. This specimen's cell subset or site label, per the study, means: CD45RA+CCR7+. The receptors come from a young man in good health. Some clones in this sample may be carry-over from other donors' samples.

About this clone: One end of the junction fails to match germline, which may point to a read error. The rearrangement links TRBV19 to TRBJ1-1; D call uncertain. From germline, CDR1 is LNHDA and CDR2 SQIVND (reference sequence). The CDR3 is made up of 11 amino acids. The CDR3 reads CASSIPRAVLF. Written as DNA, the CDR3 is TGTGCCAGTAGTATACCCCGCGCAGTTCTCTTT.

This clone was found a few times. The chain has TRBV30 and TRBJ1-1; TRBD1 matches 8 bases. CDR3 length equals 17 residues. Trimming removed 0 bases from V and 5 bases from J; junction bases left unmatched: 14. Germline V gene data show CDR1 as GTSNPN and CDR2 as SVGIG (reference sequence). The chain's CDR3 is CAWSVTLFTRGHTEAFF. The CDR3 bases are TGTGCCTGGAGTGTAACCCTCTTTACCAGGGGGCATACTGAAGCTTTCTTT. Drawing the rest from reference TRBV30 and TRBJ1-1, the complete variable domain is SQTIHQWPATLVQPVGSPLSLECTVEGTSNPNLYWYRQAAGRGLQLLFYSVGIGQISSEVPQNLSASRPQDRQFILSSKKLLLSDSGFYLCAWSVTLFTRGHTEAFFGQGTRLTVV.

The genes are TRBV27 and TRBJ2-7; D possibly corresponds to TRBD1 (5 bases). Germline loops: CDR1 MNHEY, CDR2 SMNVEV (reference sequence). The germline V and J ends were trimmed by 6 bases and 5 bases, with 14 bases remaining between them. The length of the CDR3 is 13 residues. The CDR3 nucleotides read TGTGCCAGCAGCAATACCCAGGGCAACGAGCAGTACTTC. Its translation is CASSNTQGNEQYF.

This chain uses TRBV7-9 with TRBJ2-1, with 9 nucleotides matching TRBD2. J was trimmed by 4 bases and V by 5 bases; bases with no gene match: 15. Germline assignment: CDR1 SEHNR and CDR2 FQNEAQ (reference sequence). The CDR3 runs 18 residues. The CDR3 DNA sequence: TGTGCCAGCAGCCCCGTTTTGAGGGCGGGAGGGCTGTACAATGAGCAGTTCTTC. Amino acids: CASSPVLRAGGLYNEQFF.

The chain has TRBV7-8 and TRBJ2-3; D may correspond to TRBD1 or TRBD2 (5 bases each). Germline CDR1 and CDR2: SGHVS and FQNEAQ. The germline V and J ends were trimmed by 4 bases and 2 bases, with 7 bases remaining between them. This CDR3 has 13 amino acids. In DNA form, the CDR3 reads TGTGCCAGCAGCTCCGGGGCCACAGATACGCAGTATTTT. Protein product: CASSSGATDTQYF.

This clone has just one count. The same CDR3 is also encoded by other DNA sequences in this sample. V gene TRBV11-2 combines with J gene TRBJ2-7, with D unresolved. Germline CDR1 is SGHAT and CDR2 is FQNNGV. The CDR3 consists of 14 residues. The V and J ends lost 3 bases and 2 bases respectively, with 11 bases between them. The CDR3 loop is CASSLGGRTYEQYF. The CDR3 DNA reads TGTGCCAGCAGCTTGGGCGGAAGAACCTACGAGCAGTACTTC.

The chain recombines TRBV19 with TRBJ1-1; a possible D gene is TRBD1 (5 bases). This CDR3 has 13 residues. Trimming removed 5 bases at V and 8 bases at J, with 15 bases between. Germline V gene lookup returns CDR1 LNHDA and CDR2 SQIVND (reference sequence). The chain's CDR3 is CASSEGLGEEAFF. As DNA, the CDR3 is TGTGCCAGTAGTGAGGGGCTTGGGGAAGAAGCTTTCTTT.

The V and J genes are TRBV15 and TRBJ1-1; TRBD1 is a possible D gene (6 bases). Germline V lookup: CDR1 LNHNV, CDR2 YYDKDF (reference sequence). This CDR3 comprises 14 residues. With 5 bases removed from V and 7 bases from J, the gap between germline ends came to 17 bases. CDR3 bases: TGTGCCACCAGCGCCTCGACAGGATTAATTGAAGCTTTCTTT. Residues: CATSASTGLIEAFF.

The chain links TRBV27 to TRBJ2-3, with 8 bases fitting TRBD2. This CDR3 comprises 15 residues. The J segment lost 7 bases and the V segment lost 6 bases, leaving 12 bases of the junction unmatched. Germline lookup yields CDR1 MNHEY and CDR2 SMNVEV (reference sequence). The CDR3 DNA is TGTGCCAGCAGCTCAATAGCGGGAAAGGTGAATACGCAGTATTTT. Its protein is CASSSIAGKVNTQYF.

Comment on this clone: This CDR3 is also generated by other DNA sequences in the sample. The chain couples TRBV19 to TRBJ1-5; D uncertain. The CDR3 spans 12 residues. Trimming left V 4 bases short and J 4 bases short, with 5 bases between. Germline V gives CDR1 LNHDA, CDR2 SQIVND (reference sequence). CDR3 amino acids: CASSTGNQPQHF. The CDR3 bases are TGTGCCAGTAGTACCGGGAATCAGCCCCAGCATTTT.

The J gene is TRBJ2-1, the V gene TRBV9; perhaps TRBD1 as D (7 bases). V dropped 4 bases and J dropped 3 bases, with 11 bases sitting between them. From germline, CDR1 is SGDLS and CDR2 YYNGEE. The length of the CDR3 is 14 residues. The DNA of the CDR3 is TGTGCCAGCAGCCAGGGGGGATACTACAATGAGCAGTTCTTC. It specifies CASSQGGYYNEQFF.

The sample holds a few counts of this clone. The rearrangement links TRBV7-6 to TRBJ2-5; 7 bases line up with TRBD1. This CDR3 is built from 15 residues. V lost 4 bases to trimming and J lost 0 bases; unmatched junction nucleotides: 5. CDR1 is SGHVS and CDR2 is FNYEAQ in the germline V gene. CDR3 amino acids: CASSSTGQDQETQYF. CDR3 nucleotide sequence: TGTGCCAGCAGCTCGACAGGGCAGGACCAAGAGACCCAGTACTTC. Supplemented by reference TRBV7-6 and TRBJ2-5, the full variable domain reads GAGVSQSPRYKVTKRGQDVALRCDPISGHVSLYWYRQALGQGPEFLTYFNYEAQQDKSGLPNDRFSAERPEGSISTLTIQRTEQRDSAMYRCASSSTGQDQETQYFGPGTRLLVL.

The CDR3 DNA follows: TGTGCCAGCAGTTCCCGGTCGACTAGCGGGATACCCTACGAGCAGTACTTC. It codes for CASSSRSTSGIPYEQYF. V gene TRBV27 combines with J gene TRBJ2-7; 11 nucleotides align to TRBD2. Germline V gives CDR1 MNHEY, CDR2 SMNVEV (reference sequence). The junction had 10 bases not matched to a gene; V was cut back by 4 bases and J by 2 bases. The CDR3 runs 17 residues.

This chain joins TRBV25-1 and TRBJ2-7, with 7 bases lining up with TRBD1. Trimming cost V 9 bases and J 3 bases; bases outside gene matches: 5. Per the germline V gene, CDR1 is MGHDK and CDR2 is SYGVNS. The CDR3 spans 12 residues. CDR3 DNA sequence: TGTGCCAGTAGACAGGGCGTCTACGAGCAGTACTTC. It specifies CASRQGVYEQYF.

This chain links TRBV27 with TRBJ2-2; 11 nucleotides line up with TRBD2. The CDR3 contains 16 residues. Looked up from germline, CDR1 is MNHEY and CDR2 is SMNVEV (reference sequence). Trimming cost V 1 base and J 7 bases; bases outside gene matches: 5. CDR3 coding DNA: TGTGCCAGCAGTTTATTAGTAGCGGGAGGGTTCGGGGAGCTGTTTTTT. Its translation is CASSLLVAGGFGELFF.

The gene calls are TRBV7-3 and TRBJ2-6, with D tentatively TRBD2 (5 bases). The germline V gene has CDR1 SGHTA and CDR2 FQGTGA. This CDR3 has 18 residues. Trimming left V 1 base short and J 2 bases short, with 15 bases between. The CDR3 coding sequence is TGTGCCAGCAGCTTAAACGGGAATCAGGACGCTGGGGCCAACGTCCTGACTTTC. This translates into CASSLNGNQDAGANVLTF.

Regarding this clone: Other DNA variants within this sample encode the same CDR3. The chain couples TRBV4-1 to TRBJ2-7; D is ambiguous. Trimming pared 3 bases from V and 4 bases from J, leaving 13 bases between. Germline loops: CDR1 MGHRA, CDR2 YSYEKL. CDR3 length equals 14 residues. CDR3 DNA: TGCGCCAGCAGCCATGGCCTCCCCACATACGAGCAGTACTTC. Its translation: CASSHGLPTYEQYF.

The V gene is TRBV28, the J gene TRBJ2-5; TRBD1 might be the D (5 bases). The CDR3 is made up of 15 amino acids. V lost 6 bases to trimming and J lost 1 base, with 15 bases between them. Germline V gene sequence: CDR1 MDHEN, CDR2 SYDVKM. The CDR3 protein is CASRLQETVQETQYF. The CDR3, as DNA: TGTGCCAGCAGGCTACAGGAGACCGTCCAAGAGACCCAGTACTTC.

The rearrangement links TRBV23-1 to TRBJ2-4, with a possible D match to TRBD1 (6 bases). TRBV23-1 counts as an open reading frame of uncertain function. This CDR3 is 16 amino acids long. Deletions cut 1 base from V and 9 bases from J, with 19 bases between. The CDR3 sequence: CASSQFYQGSEGIQYF. DNA of the CDR3: TGCGCCAGCAGTCAATTTTACCAGGGGAGCGAGGGCATTCAGTACTTC.

This sequence joins TRBV27 and TRBJ2-3, with D maybe TRBD1 (5 bases). V lost 1 base, J lost 0 bases, and 14 bases lay in between. The CDR3 spans 17 residues. From germline, CDR1 is MNHEY and CDR2 SMNVEV (reference sequence). CDR3 bases: TGTGCCAGCAGTTTATTGGGCAGGGATCTTAGCACAGATACGCAGTATTTT. Its translation is CASSLLGRDLSTDTQYF.

With regard to this clone: The junction does not match germline at one end; this may be a read error. V gene TRBV15 combines with J gene TRBJ1-3; tentatively, D is TRBD1 (6 bases). Germline V gene sequence: CDR1 LNHNV, CDR2 YYDKDF (reference sequence). This CDR3 has 16 residues. The CDR3 protein is CATSGDRTGKRNTIYF. CDR3 nucleotides: TGTGCCACCAGCGGAGACCGAACAGGGAAGAGAAACACCATATATTTT.

CDR3 coding DNA: TGTGCCAGCAGCTGCTACGGGACTAGCGGGAGAGATTACGAGCAGTACTTC. Its protein is CASSCYGTSGRDYEQYF. The J gene is TRBJ2-7, the V gene TRBV7-4, with 14 bases identical to TRBD2. The junction had 9 bases not matched to a gene; V was cut back by 4 bases and J by 4 bases. The CDR3 sequence is 17 residues long. Germline values: CDR1 SGHVT, CDR2 SQSDAQ. The full variable domain, its missing parts supplied by reference TRBV7-4 and TRBJ2-7, is GAGVSQSPRYKVAKRGRDVALRCDSISGHVTLYWYRQTLGQGSEVLTYSQSDAQRDKSGRPSGRFSAERPERSVSTLKIQRTEQGDSAVYLCASSCYGTSGRDYEQYFGPGTRLTVT.

V and J are TRBV10-2 and TRBJ2-7, with no clear D. This CDR3 has 11 amino acids. V lost 2 bases to trimming and J lost 6 bases, with 5 bases between them. Germline assignment: CDR1 WSHSY and CDR2 SAAADI. CDR3 nucleotide sequence: TGCGCCAGCAGTGAGGGTCTCGAGCAGTACTTC. It yields the protein CASSEGLEQYF.

Comments on this clone: The sample holds other DNA sequences that translate to the same CDR3. The rearrangement links TRBV7-9 to TRBJ2-6; D ambiguous. Germline V CDR1 and CDR2: SEHNR, FQNEAQ (reference sequence). The V end was cut by 5 bases, the J end by 0 bases, with 5 bases between. This CDR3 is 14 amino acids long. The DNA for the CDR3 is TGTGCCAGCAGCCCAGTCTCTGGGGCCAACGTCCTGACTTTC. This encodes CASSPVSGANVLTF.

The chain couples TRBV29-1 to TRBJ2-7; D remains unclear. CDR1 is SQVTM, CDR2 ANQGSEA, per germline. With 6 bases removed from V and 6 bases from J, the gap between germline ends came to 12 bases. The CDR3 consists of 11 residues. DNA for the CDR3: TGCAGCGTCCCAGTCCGAGGCGAGCAGTACTTC. It specifies CSVPVRGEQYF.

This chain joins TRBV28 and TRBJ1-2, with D unclear. Deletions cut 8 bases from V and 5 bases from J, with 18 bases between. The CDR3 runs to 14 residues. Germline V gene sequence: CDR1 MDHEN, CDR2 SYDVKM. The CDR3: CASRYSGSYYGYTF. DNA for the CDR3: TGTGCCAGCCGATACAGCGGATCCTATTATGGCTACACCTTC.

The J gene is TRBJ1-5, the V gene TRBV27, with 7 bases aligning to TRBD1. This CDR3 spans 15 amino acids. The J segment lost 0 bases and the V segment lost 6 bases, leaving 5 bases of the junction unmatched. Germline V CDR1 and CDR2: MNHEY, SMNVEV (reference sequence). The chain's CDR3 is CASRIGQDSNQPQHF. In DNA, the CDR3 is TGTGCCAGCAGGATCGGACAGGATAGCAATCAGCCCCAGCATTTT.

The V call is TRBV27, the J call TRBJ2-2, with 10 bases that match TRBD2. Losses at the gene ends were 5 bases for V and 6 bases for J; bases not matched to a gene: 12. CDR1 and CDR2 (germline): MNHEY, SMNVEV (reference sequence). The CDR3 is 17 amino acids. CDR3 sequence reads: CASSPWEAGGVAGELFF. The CDR3 region has the DNA TGTGCCAGCAGTCCCTGGGAAGCGGGAGGGGTAGCCGGGGAGCTGTTTTTT.

This clone was recorded once. The chain carries TRBV28 and TRBJ1-5; TRBD1 is a possible D gene (5 bases). This CDR3 is built from 14 residues. The germline V gene has CDR1 MDHEN and CDR2 SYDVKM. Trimming took off 6 bases at V and 5 bases at J, with 14 bases between the two ends. Written as DNA, the CDR3 is TGTGCCAGCAGCCCTAGACGGGGGTATCAGCCCCAGCATTTT. Its protein is CASSPRRGYQPQHF. Variable domain in full (rest from reference TRBV28 and TRBJ1-5): DVKVTQSSRYLVKRTGEKVFLECVQDMDHENMFWYRQDPGLGLRLIYFSYDVKMKEKGDIPEGYSVSREKKERFSLILESASTNQTSMYLCASSPRRGYQPQHFGDGTRLSIL.